This T cell receptor beta chain was obtained from a study of regulatory T cells in long-lasting Graves disease. The J segment lost 0 bases and the V segment lost 2 bases, leaving 13 bases of the junction unmatched. CDR3 length equals 19 residues. CDR3-region Arm-PCR and iRepertoire HTBI primers produced the TCR beta libraries. TCRdb passed the multiplex PCR reads through MiXCR, listing each CDR3 protein once. Of 650,000 to 700,000 distinct CDR3 sequences in the sample, around 32% were seen once. Time point meaning: persistent/refractory GD, antithyroid drugs over 5 years with positive TRAb. With RNA extracted from PBMCs as input, the TCR library was made.

This chain connects TRBV12-3 or TRBV12-4 to TRBJ2-7, with 10 positions matching TRBD1. The sample was peripheral blood mononuclear cells (PBMCs), taken when the disease was refractory, from a patient treated with antithyroid drugs. The receptor was isolated from a female donor with Graves disease. CDR3 coding DNA: TGTGCCAGCAGTTTAAATAGGGGCCGAGGACAGGGGGTCTCCTACGAGCAGTACTTC. Its translation: CASSLNRGRGQGVSYEQYF.